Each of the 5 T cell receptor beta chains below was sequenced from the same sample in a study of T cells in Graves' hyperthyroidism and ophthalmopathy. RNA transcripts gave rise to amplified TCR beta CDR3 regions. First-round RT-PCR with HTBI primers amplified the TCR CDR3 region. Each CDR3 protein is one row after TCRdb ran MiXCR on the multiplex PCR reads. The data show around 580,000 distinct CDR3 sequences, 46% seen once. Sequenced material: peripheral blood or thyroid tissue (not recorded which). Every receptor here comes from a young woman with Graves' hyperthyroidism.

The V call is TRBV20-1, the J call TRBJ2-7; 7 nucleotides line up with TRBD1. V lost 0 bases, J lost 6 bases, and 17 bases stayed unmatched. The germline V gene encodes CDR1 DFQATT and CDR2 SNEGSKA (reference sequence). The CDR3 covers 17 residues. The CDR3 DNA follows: TGCAGTGCTAGAGATAGTGGTGTGCAGGGGGATCTGCGCGAGCAGTACTTC. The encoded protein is CSARDSGVQGDLREQYF.

As DNA, the CDR3 is TGTGCCAGTAGTTCGGGAGGTCGAGACACTGAAGCTTTCTTT. It yields the protein CASSSGGRDTEAFF. The chain carries TRBV19 and TRBJ1-1; D remains ambiguous. CDR1 LNHDA and CDR2 SQIVND come from the germline V gene (reference sequence). This CDR3 region has 14 residues. The V gene lost 5 bases and the J gene lost 3 bases, with 13 bases spanning the gap.

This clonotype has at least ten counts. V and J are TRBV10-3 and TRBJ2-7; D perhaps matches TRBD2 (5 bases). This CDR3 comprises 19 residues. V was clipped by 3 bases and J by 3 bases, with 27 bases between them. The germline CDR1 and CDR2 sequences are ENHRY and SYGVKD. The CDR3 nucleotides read TGTGCCATCAGTGAAAGGGCTGAGGGCAAGGGCCAACATCACTACGAGCAGTACTTC. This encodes CAISERAEGKGQHHYEQYF.

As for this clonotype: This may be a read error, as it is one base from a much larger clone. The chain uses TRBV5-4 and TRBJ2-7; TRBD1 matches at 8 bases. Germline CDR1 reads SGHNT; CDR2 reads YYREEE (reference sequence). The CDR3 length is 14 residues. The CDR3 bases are TGTGCCAGCAAGCCCGGGACAGGCCCCTACGAGCGGTACTTC. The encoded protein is CASKPGTGPYERYF.

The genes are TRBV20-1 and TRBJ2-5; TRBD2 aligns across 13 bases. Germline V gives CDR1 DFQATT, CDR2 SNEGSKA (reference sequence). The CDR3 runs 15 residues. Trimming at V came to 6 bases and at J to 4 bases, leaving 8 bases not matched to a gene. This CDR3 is CSAGGLAGVAETQYF. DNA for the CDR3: TGCAGTGCGGGCGGACTAGCGGGAGTTGCAGAGACCCAGTACTTC.